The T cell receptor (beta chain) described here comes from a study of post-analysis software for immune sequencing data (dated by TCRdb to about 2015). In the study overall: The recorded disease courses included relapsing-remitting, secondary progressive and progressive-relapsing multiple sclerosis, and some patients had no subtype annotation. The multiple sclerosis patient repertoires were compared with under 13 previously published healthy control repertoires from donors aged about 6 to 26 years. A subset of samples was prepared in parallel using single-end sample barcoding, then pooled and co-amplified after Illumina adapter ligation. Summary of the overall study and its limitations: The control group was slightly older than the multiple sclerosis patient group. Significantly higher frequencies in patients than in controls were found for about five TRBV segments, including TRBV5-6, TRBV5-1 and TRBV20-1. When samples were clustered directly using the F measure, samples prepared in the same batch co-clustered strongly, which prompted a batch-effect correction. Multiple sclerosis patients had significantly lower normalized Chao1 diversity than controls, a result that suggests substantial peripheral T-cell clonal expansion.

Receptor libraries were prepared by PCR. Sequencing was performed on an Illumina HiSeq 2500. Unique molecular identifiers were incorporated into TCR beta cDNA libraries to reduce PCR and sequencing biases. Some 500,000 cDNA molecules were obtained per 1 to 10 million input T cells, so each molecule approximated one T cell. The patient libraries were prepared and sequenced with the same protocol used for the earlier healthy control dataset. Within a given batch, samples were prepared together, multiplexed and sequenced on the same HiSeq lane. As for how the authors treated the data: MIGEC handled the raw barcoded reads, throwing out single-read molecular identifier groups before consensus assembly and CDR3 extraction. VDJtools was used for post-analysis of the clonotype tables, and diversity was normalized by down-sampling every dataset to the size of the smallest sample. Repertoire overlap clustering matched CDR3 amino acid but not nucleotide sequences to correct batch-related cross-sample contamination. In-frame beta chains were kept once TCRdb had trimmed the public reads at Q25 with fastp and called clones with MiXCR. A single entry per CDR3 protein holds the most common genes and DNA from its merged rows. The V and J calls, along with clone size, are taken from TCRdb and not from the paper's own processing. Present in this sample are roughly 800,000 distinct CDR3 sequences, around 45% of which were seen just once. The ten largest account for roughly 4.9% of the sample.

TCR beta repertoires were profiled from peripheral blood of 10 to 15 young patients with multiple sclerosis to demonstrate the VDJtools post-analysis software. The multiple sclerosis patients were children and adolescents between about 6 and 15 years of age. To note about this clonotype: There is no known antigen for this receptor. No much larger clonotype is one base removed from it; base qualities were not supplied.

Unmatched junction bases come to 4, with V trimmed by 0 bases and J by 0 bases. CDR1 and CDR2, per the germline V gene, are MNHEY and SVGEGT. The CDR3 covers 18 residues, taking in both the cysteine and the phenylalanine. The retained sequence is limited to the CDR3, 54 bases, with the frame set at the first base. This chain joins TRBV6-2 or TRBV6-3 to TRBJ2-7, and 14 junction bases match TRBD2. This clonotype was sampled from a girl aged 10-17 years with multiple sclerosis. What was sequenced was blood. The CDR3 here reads CASSYSPGTSGSSYEQYF. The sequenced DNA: TGTGCCAGCAGTTACTCCCCTGGGACTAGCGGGAGCTCCTACGAGCAGTACTTC.